This T cell receptor beta chain appears in the sequencing data of a study of blood T cell repertoires in COVID-19. Germline CDR1 SGDLS, CDR2 YYNGEE. This CDR3 is 15 amino acids long. V was clipped by 3 bases and J by 3 bases, with 12 bases between them. Only in-frame clones appear in the TCRdb table, and some are missing; sequencing was by immunoSEQ multiplex PCR. The sample carries about 210,000 clones, about 87% recorded once. The genes are TRBV9 and TRBJ2-2, with D perhaps matching TRBD1 (5 bases). The receptor was isolated from a man aged 55 to 70 who had recovered from COVID-19. Material for sequencing was peripheral blood. The CDR3 DNA is TGTGCCAGCAGCGAACAGGCTAAGGACACCGGGGAGCTGTTTTTT. Protein product: CASSEQAKDTGELFF. Supplemented by reference TRBV9 and TRBJ2-2, the full variable domain reads DSGVTQTPKHLITATGQRVTLRCSPRSGDLSVYWYQQSLDQGLQFLIQYYNGEERAKGNILERFSAQQFPDLHSELNLSSLELGDSALYFCASSEQAKDTGELFFGEGSRLTVL.